One sample yielded the 9 T cell receptor beta chains listed below, sequenced in a study of T cell repertoires in cytomegalovirus infection. TCRdb processed the reads anew with MiXCR; each CDR3 protein has one entry. The data show 400,000 or so distinct CDR3 sequences, under 40% seen once. The sample was PBMCs. The receptors originated from a human donor in good health (CMV status not recorded). Some clones in this sample may be carry-over from other donors' samples.

This clonotype has at least ten counts. The chain links TRBV12-3 or TRBV12-4 to TRBJ2-3, with 11 bases that match TRBD2. J gave up 3 bases and V 6 bases, and 8 bases lay outside the gene matches. The CDR3 sequence is 16 residues long. The CDR3 nucleotides read TGTGCCAGCAGCCTTACTAGCGGGGGAGAAACAGATACGCAGTATTTT. Its protein is CASSLTSGGETDTQYF.

This rearrangement joins TRBV12-3 or TRBV12-4 to TRBJ1-4, with 7 bases lining up with TRBD1. After removal of 5 bases from V and 5 bases from J, the junction contained 8 bases not matched to a gene. This CDR3 is 15 amino acids long. CDR3 bases: TGTGCCAGCAGTACCTCGACAGGGCGGAATGAAAAACTGTTTTTT. This encodes CASSTSTGRNEKLFF.

This clonotype was detected ten times or more. The chain joins TRBV7-2 to TRBJ1-1; the match to TRBD1 covers 7 bases. Germline lookup yields CDR1 SGHTA and CDR2 FQGNSA. The CDR3 contains 14 residues. The J segment lost 1 base and the V segment lost 5 bases, leaving 4 bases of the junction unmatched. CDR3 sequence: CASSARTGNTEAFF. The CDR3 DNA is TGTGCCAGCAGCGCCCGGACAGGGAACACTGAAGCTTTCTTT.

V is TRBV24-1 and J is TRBJ1-5; no clear D gene. CDR1 is KGHDR and CDR2 is SFDVKD in the germline V gene. The CDR3 loop spans 14 amino acids. The V end lost 2 bases, the J end lost 5 bases, and 9 bases lay between the germline ends. CDR3 region: CATSDYRIDQPQHF. The CDR3 DNA reads TGTGCCACCAGTGATTATAGGATCGATCAGCCCCAGCATTTT.

This clonotype has more than one count but fewer than ten. This sequence joins TRBV6-1 and TRBJ1-1; no clear D. The V and J ends lost 1 base and 1 base respectively, with 10 bases between them. The germline CDR1 and CDR2 sequences are MNHNS and SASEGT. The CDR3 loop spans 15 amino acids. The CDR3 DNA sequence: TGTGCCAGCAGTGAAGTTCACAGTCAGAACACTGAAGCTTTCTTT. Its translation is CASSEVHSQNTEAFF.

Points on this clonotype: A much larger clone differs by one base, so this may be a read error. The genes are TRBV7-2 and TRBJ2-3, with 11 bases identical to TRBD2. Germline V gene data show CDR1 as SGHTA and CDR2 as FQGNSA. This CDR3 has 16 amino acids. In DNA form, the CDR3 reads TGTGCCAGCAGCTTGGGACTAGCGGCTTACACAGATACGCAGTCTTTT. Translating it yields CASSLGLAAYTDTQSF. Looking up the rest from reference TRBV7-2 and TRBJ2-3 gives the full variable domain: GAGVSQSPSNKVTEKGKDVELRCDPISGHTALYWYRQSLGQGLEFLIYFQGNSAPDKSGLPSDRFSAERTGGSVSTLTIQRTQQEDSAVYLCASSLGLAAYTDTQSFGPGTRLTVL.

The rearrangement joins TRBV20-1 to TRBJ2-1; D gene unclear. CDR1 is DFQATT and CDR2 is SNEGSKA in the germline V gene (reference sequence). The CDR3 contains 11 residues. V was clipped by 6 bases and J by 5 bases, with 8 bases between them. This chain's CDR3 is CSATGNNEQFF. CDR3 sequence (DNA): TGCAGTGCCACTGGAAACAATGAGCAGTTCTTC.

A note on this clonotype: A much larger clone lies a single base off, so this may be a read error. This chain connects TRBV5-3 to TRBJ2-2; 8 bases match TRBD2. TRBV5-3 is placed among ORFs of uncertain function. The CDR3 runs to 16 residues. This CDR3 reads CVSSLFRGLDTGELFF. The CDR3 DNA reads as TGTGTCAGCAGCTTGTTTCGGGGACTAGATACCGGGGAGCTGTTTTTT.

In its sample, this clonotype was seen many times. The rearrangement joins TRBV12-3 or TRBV12-4 to TRBJ2-7, with 7 nucleotides matching TRBD1. The V gene end was trimmed by 8 bases and the J gene end by 1 base; junction bases not matched to a gene: 11. This CDR3 spans 15 amino acids. The DNA of the CDR3 is TGTGCCAGCGGGCCTTACAGGGGATCTTCCTACGAGCAGTACTTC. Translated: CASGPYRGSSYEQYF.